The source of this T cell receptor (beta chain) is a study of a mutant IDH1 vaccine in newly diagnosed glioma. The overall study: Sex among treated patients split about 60% male, roughly 40% female; mean age was roughly 40 years. Findings and caveats of the study: Of all patients, about 93% showed vaccine-induced immune responses.

As to time point: baseline, week 1 (first vaccination visit). Treatment given: pre-vaccination baseline after standard-of-care therapy. Astrocytomas that were new, WHO grade 3 or 4, IDH1-mutant and ATRX-lost were present in the donors. As concerns this clone: Its matching antigen is unknown.

TCRdb keeps only in-frame clones here, not all; method: immunoSEQ multiplex PCR. The data show around 26,000 clones, roughly 93% seen once. The sequences come from PBMCs, collected from a glioma patient treated with radiotherapy, temozolomide or both. The source is a man aged 35-49 years with glioma.

CDR3 DNA sequence: TGTGCCAGCAGCGTTGGTAGCGGGGGGCCTCTGATGGCCCAGTACTTC. This gives the protein CASSVGSGGPLMAQYF. The chain uses TRBV9 and TRBJ2-5, with TRBD2 matching 10 bases. The V gene's germline CDR1 is SGDLS and CDR2 YYNGEE. The V segment lost 2 bases and the J segment 9 bases; nucleotides outside the gene matches: 13. The CDR3 runs 16 residues.